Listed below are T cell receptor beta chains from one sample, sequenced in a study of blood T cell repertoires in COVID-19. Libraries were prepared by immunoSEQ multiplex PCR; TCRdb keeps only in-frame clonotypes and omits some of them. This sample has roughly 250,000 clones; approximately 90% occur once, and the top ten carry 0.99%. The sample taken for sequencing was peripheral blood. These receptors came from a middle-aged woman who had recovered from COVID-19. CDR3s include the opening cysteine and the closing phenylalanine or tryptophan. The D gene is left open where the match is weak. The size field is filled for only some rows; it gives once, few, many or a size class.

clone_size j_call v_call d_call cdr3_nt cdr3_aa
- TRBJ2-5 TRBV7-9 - TGTGCCAGCAGCTTTTGGGGGGAAGAGACCCAGTACTTC CASSFWGEETQYF
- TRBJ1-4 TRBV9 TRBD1 TGTGCCAGCAGCATCTCGACAGGGCCCTCAACTAATGAAAAACTGTTTTTT CASSISTGPSTNEKLFF
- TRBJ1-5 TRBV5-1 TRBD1 TGCGCCAGCAGCCCCGGGACAGATCAGCCCCAGCATTTT CASSPGTDQPQHF
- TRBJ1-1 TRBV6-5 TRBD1 TGTGCCAGCAGTTACTCCAGACAGGGTATGACTGAAGCTTTCTTT CASSYSRQGMTEAFF
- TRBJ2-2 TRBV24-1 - TGTGCCACCAGTGACCCCAGGGTCTCCACCGGGGAGCTGTTTTTT CATSDPRVSTGELFF
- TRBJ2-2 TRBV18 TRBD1 TGTGCCAGCTCACCGCGCACAGGGGGCGCGGTCACCGGGGAGCTGTTTTTT CASSPRTGGAVTGELFF
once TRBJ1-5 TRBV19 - TGTGCCAGTAGCAGCGCGACGGGGCCCCAGCATTTT CASSSATGPQHF
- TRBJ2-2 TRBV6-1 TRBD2 TGTGCCAGCAGTGAGTCTAGCGGGAGAGGGTCCGGGGAGCTGTTTTTT CASSESSGRGSGELFF
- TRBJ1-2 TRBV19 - TGTGCCAGTAGATTCGCGTCCAACTATGGCTACACCTTC CASRFASNYGYTF
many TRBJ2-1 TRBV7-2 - TGTGCCAGCAGCCCCCGGGGTGAGCAGTTCTTC CASSPRGEQFF
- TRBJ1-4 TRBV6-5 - TGTGCCAGCAGTTACTCTGGGGGGAGGGAAAAACTGTTTTTT CASSYSGGREKLFF
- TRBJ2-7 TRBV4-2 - TGTGCCAGCAGCCCGACGTATCGTGGGAGGCCCTACGAGCAGTACTTC CASSPTYRGRPYEQYF
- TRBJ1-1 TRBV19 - TGTGCCAGTAGTATCAGGGGCCAGAACACTGAAGCTTTCTTT CASSIRGQNTEAFF
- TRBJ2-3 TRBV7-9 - TGTGCCAGCAGCACCCGGGGCAGGGGGGCAGATACGCAGTATTTT CASSTRGRGADTQYF
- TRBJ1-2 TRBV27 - TGTGCCAGCAGTTCCCCCCGTCGAGGGCGAGGGGGCTACACCTTC CASSSPRRGRGGYTF
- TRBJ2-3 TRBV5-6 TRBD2 TGTGCCAGCAGCTTCTCACTAGCGGGAGCAGATACGCAGTATTTT CASSFSLAGADTQYF
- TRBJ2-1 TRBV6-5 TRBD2 TGTGCCAGCAGCTTAGCGGGACTCTCCTACAATGAGCAGTTCTTC CASSLAGLSYNEQFF
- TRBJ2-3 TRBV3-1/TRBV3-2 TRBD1 TGTGCCAGCAGCCGGGGGATCGGGACAGGGGGCGCGTTGGATACGCAGTATTTT CASSRGIGTGGALDTQYF
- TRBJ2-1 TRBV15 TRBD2 TGTGCCACCAGCAGGGAGCTAGCGGCCTCCTACAATGAGCAGTTCTTC CATSRELAASYNEQFF
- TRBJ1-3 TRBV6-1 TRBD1 TGTGCCAGCAGTGACCGACAGGGTGTAGTCGGAAACACCATATATTTT CASSDRQGVVGNTIYF
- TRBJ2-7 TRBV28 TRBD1 TGTGCCAGCAGCACGGACAGGCCCTACGAGCAGTACTTC CASSTDRPYEQYF
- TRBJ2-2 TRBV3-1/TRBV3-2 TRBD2 TGTGCCAGCAGCCACCTAGGACTAGCGGGAGGGCGCACCGGGGAGCTGTTTTTT CASSHLGLAGGRTGELFF
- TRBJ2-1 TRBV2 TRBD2 TGTGCCAGCAACGAGGGACTATCGGAGCAGTTCTTC CASNEGLSEQFF
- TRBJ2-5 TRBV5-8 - TGTGCCAGCCGTGGCGGAGAGACCCAGTACTTC CASRGGETQYF
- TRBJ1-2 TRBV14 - TGTGCCAGCAGCCAAGCCGCGGGTTTTAACGGGGGCTACACCTTC CASSQAAGFNGGYTF
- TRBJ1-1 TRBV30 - TGTGCCTGGACCCGAGGACACGGCGCTGAAGCTTTCTTT CAWTRGHGAEAFF
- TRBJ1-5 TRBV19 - TGTGCCAGTAGTCTGGGGGGGGGAGGAAGCAATCAGCCCCAGCATTTT CASSLGGGGSNQPQHF
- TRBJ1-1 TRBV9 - TGTGCCAGCAGCGTAGGTGGAGGCCCGAACACTGAAGCTTTCTTT CASSVGGGPNTEAFF
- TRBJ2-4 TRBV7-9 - TGTGCCAGCAGCACCCAAGAAACAAGTCAGTACTTC CASSTQETSQYF
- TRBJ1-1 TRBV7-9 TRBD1 TGTGCCAGCAGCAGGGAGGGGGCGAGGGCTGAAGCTTTCTTT CASSREGARAEAFF
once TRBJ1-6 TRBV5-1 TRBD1 TGCGCCAGCAGCGCGGGACAGCCCCAAAATTCACCCCTCCACTTT CASSAGQPQNSPLHF
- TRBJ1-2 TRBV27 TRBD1 TGTGCCAGCAGGTCAACAGGGGGCCATGGCTACACCTTC CASRSTGGHGYTF
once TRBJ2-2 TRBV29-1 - TGCAGCGTCGCCCGAGGGTCTGGGGGGGAGCTGTTTTTT CSVARGSGGELFF
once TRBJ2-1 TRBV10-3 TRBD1 TGTGCCATCAGTCCACGGCGGGGGACAGGGGGCGGGGATGAGCAGTTCTTC CAISPRRGTGGGDEQFF
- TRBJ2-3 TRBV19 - TGTGCCAGTAGTATAGTCCCTAGCCTAAGCACAGATACGCAGTATTTT CASSIVPSLSTDTQYF
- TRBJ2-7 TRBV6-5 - TGTGCCAGCAGTTACGGGGCAGGGGTCTCCTACGAGCAGTACTTC CASSYGAGVSYEQYF
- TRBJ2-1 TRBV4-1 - TGCGCCAGCAGCCAACCCAATCGACAGGTCCCAGGTGAGCAGTTCTTC CASSQPNRQVPGEQFF
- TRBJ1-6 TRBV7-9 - TGTGCCAGCAGCTTAGTGGGGGGATCACCCCTCCACTTT CASSLVGGSPLHF
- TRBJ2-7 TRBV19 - TGTGCCAGTAGTCCCACGAGGTACGACTACGAGCAGTACTTC CASSPTRYDYEQYF
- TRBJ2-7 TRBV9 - TGTGCCAGCAGCCCCCACCTAACCTACGAGCAGTACTTC CASSPHLTYEQYF
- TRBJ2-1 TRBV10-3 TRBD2 TGTGCCACCGGAATAGCGGGAGGTGTTGATGAGCAGTTCTTC CATGIAGGVDEQFF
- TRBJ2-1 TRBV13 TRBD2 TGTGCCAGCAGCCCTCGGACTAGCGGGAGGAATGAGCAGTTCTTC CASSPRTSGRNEQFF
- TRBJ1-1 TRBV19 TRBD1 TGTGCCAGTAGTAAACCCCGGACAGGGGACACTGAAGCTTTCTTT CASSKPRTGDTEAFF
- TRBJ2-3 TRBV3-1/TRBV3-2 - TGTGCCAGCAGGAGGGGGACCTACACAGATACGCAGTATTTT CASRRGTYTDTQYF
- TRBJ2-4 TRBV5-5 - TGTGCCAGCAGCTCTGGTTTCCGGTGGGGAGCCATAGCCAAAAACATTCAGTACTTC CASSSGFRWGAIAKNIQYF
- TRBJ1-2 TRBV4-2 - TGTGCCAGCAGCCCTGGCTTATATGGCTACACCTTC CASSPGLYGYTF
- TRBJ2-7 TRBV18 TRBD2 TGTGCCAGCTCCCCCGCGGGGGGCGACGAGCAGTACTTC CASSPAGGDEQYF
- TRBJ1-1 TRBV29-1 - TGCAGCGTTGAAGGGCAGCAGGTTGAAGCTTTCTTT CSVEGQQVEAFF
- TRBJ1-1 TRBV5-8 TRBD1 TGTGCCAGCAGCCGCGGACAGGTGAACACTGAAGCTTTCTTT CASSRGQVNTEAFF
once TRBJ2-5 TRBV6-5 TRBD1 TGTGCCAGCAGTTCCCGGACAGGGGTGCAAGGGACCCAGTACTTC CASSSRTGVQGTQYF
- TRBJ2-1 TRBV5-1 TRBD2 TGCGCCAGCAGCCAAGGACTAGAAGGGCATGAGCAGTTCTTC CASSQGLEGHEQFF
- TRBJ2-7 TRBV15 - TGTGCCACCGCGGGCCCCCATAGCGGCCCCTACGAGCAGTACTTC CATAGPHSGPYEQYF
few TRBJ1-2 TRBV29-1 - TGCAGCGTCGACGGCGGGGGGGTCGGCTACACCTTC CSVDGGGVGYTF
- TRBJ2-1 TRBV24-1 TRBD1 TGTGCCACCAGTTGGGCCCCGGCAGGGGGTGAGCAGTTCTTC CATSWAPAGGEQFF
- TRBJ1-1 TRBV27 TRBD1 TGTGCCAGCGGACAGGGGGCGGTTCCCACTGAAGCTTTCTTT CASGQGAVPTEAFF